These 20 T cell receptor beta chains came from one sample sequenced in a study of blood T cell repertoires in COVID-19. Produced via immunoSEQ multiplex PCR; TCRdb's table is partial and in-frame only. The sample records 200,000 to 300,000 clones, 85% to 90% being singletons. The specimen sequenced was peripheral blood. The receptors here all came from a woman aged 55-75 years with COVID-19, enrolled during active disease.

This chain joins TRBV7-9 and TRBJ1-1; D is unresolved. The CDR3 consists of 12 residues. In germline, CDR1 is SEHNR, CDR2 FQNEAQ (reference sequence). V gave up 0 bases and J gave up 8 bases, with 7 bases separating them. CDR3 bases: TGTGCCAGCAGCTTAGCGCCGGGGGAAGCTTTCTTT. It specifies CASSLAPGEAFF.

The chain couples TRBV4-1 to TRBJ2-1, with TRBD1 matching over 7 bases. The junction had 6 bases not matched to a gene; V was cut back by 6 bases and J by 7 bases. Germline assignment: CDR1 MGHRA and CDR2 YSYEKL. The CDR3 loop spans 13 amino acids. CDR3 DNA sequence: TGCGCCAGCAGACCACAGGGGTGGAATGAGCAGTTCTTC. It yields the protein CASRPQGWNEQFF.

The rearrangement uses TRBV6-2 or TRBV6-3 and TRBJ1-1, with D perhaps matching TRBD1 (6 bases). CDR3 length equals 14 residues. V dropped 2 bases and J dropped 4 bases, with 11 bases sitting between them. Germline-derived CDR1 and CDR2 are MNHEY and SVGEGT. CDR3 residues: CASSYGGHATEAFF. In nucleotides, the CDR3 is TGTGCCAGCAGTTACGGGGGACACGCCACTGAAGCTTTCTTT.

The chain uses TRBV2 and TRBJ1-3, with D tentatively TRBD1 (6 bases). Germline values: CDR1 SNHLY, CDR2 FYNNEI. Trimming shortened V by 5 bases and J by 1 base, and 15 bases separated the two germline ends. The CDR3 totals 16 residues. The CDR3 region is CASSSMTGQSGNTIYF. In DNA form, the CDR3 reads TGTGCCAGCAGTTCAATGACAGGACAGTCTGGAAACACCATATATTTT.

About this clone: The sample holds other DNA sequences that translate to the same CDR3. The chain carries TRBV27 and TRBJ2-7; D is unclear. The CDR3 has 11 amino acids. V was trimmed by 4 bases and J by 3 bases, leaving 4 bases between them. Looked up from germline, CDR1 is MNHEY and CDR2 is SMNVEV (reference sequence). The CDR3 sequence: CASSSGYEQYF. The CDR3 DNA is TGTGCCAGCAGTTCGGGCTACGAGCAGTACTTC.

This clone was observed once. The chain carries TRBV6-2 or TRBV6-3 and TRBJ2-1; the match to TRBD2 covers 11 bases. The CDR3 extends over 15 amino acids. Germline assignment: CDR1 MNHEY and CDR2 SVGEGT. The trim removed 5 bases at V and 3 bases at J, leaving 3 bases unmatched. The CDR3 DNA reads as TGTGCCAGCAGTAGCCTAGCGGGAGGCTACAATGAGCAGTTCTTC. The encoded protein is CASSSLAGGYNEQFF.

This chain joins TRBV27 and TRBJ2-3; D remains unclear. Germline CDR1 reads MNHEY; CDR2 reads SMNVEV (reference sequence). Trimming stripped 2 bases from V and 2 bases from J, with 11 bases between. This CDR3 region has 15 residues. CDR3: CASSLQVGATDTQYF. DNA of the CDR3: TGTGCCAGCAGTTTACAGGTCGGTGCCACAGATACGCAGTATTTT.

The chain has TRBV18 and TRBJ2-7; 10 nucleotides line up with TRBD2. With V trimmed by 3 bases and J by 4 bases, 6 bases remained unmatched. The CDR3 runs 15 residues. Germline CDR1 reads KGHSH; CDR2 reads LQKENI. CDR3 nucleotide sequence: TGTGCCAGCTCACCGTCGGCTAGCGGGAGTTACGAGCAGTACTTC. Translated, it gives CASSPSASGSYEQYF.

J is TRBJ2-7 and V is TRBV5-1, with 9 bases lining up with TRBD1. The CDR3 is 16 residues long. The junction had 13 bases not matched to a gene; V was cut back by 4 bases and J by 5 bases. Germline-derived CDR1 and CDR2 are SGHRS and YFSETQ. The CDR3 spells CASSRVTITGGDEQYF. In nucleotides, the CDR3 is TGCGCCAGCAGCCGCGTTACTATCACAGGGGGCGACGAGCAGTACTTC.

The gene calls are TRBV5-1 and TRBJ1-2; no firm D call. There are 17 residues in the CDR3. The germline gives CDR1 SGHRS, CDR2 YFSETQ. V was shortened by 1 base and J by 2 bases, with 18 bases between the two germline ends. This CDR3 is CASSLSFGQIVNYGYTF. As DNA, the CDR3 is TGCGCCAGCAGCTTGTCGTTCGGTCAAATTGTGAACTATGGCTACACCTTC.

V usage is TRBV5-4 and J usage is TRBJ1-3; a weak D match, TRBD1 (6 bases). Deletions cut 1 base from V and 8 bases from J, with 10 bases between. The CDR3 spans 13 residues. Germline V CDR1 and CDR2: SGHNT, YYREEE (reference sequence). CDR3 coding DNA: TGTGCCAGCAGCTTGAGGGGGTTAGACACCATATATTTT. The encoded protein is CASSLRGLDTIYF.

The chain links TRBV29-1 to TRBJ2-1; D is unclear. CDR3 length equals 14 residues. V lost 4 bases, J lost 8 bases, and 18 bases lay in between. Germline loops: CDR1 SQVTM, CDR2 ANQGSEA. The chain's CDR3 is CSVVPTGEIYEQFF. CDR3 DNA sequence: TGCAGCGTTGTCCCTACTGGAGAGATCTATGAGCAGTTCTTC.

J is TRBJ2-5 and V is TRBV6-2 or TRBV6-3, with a tentative D call TRBD1 (6 bases). The V end was cut by 5 bases, the J end by 5 bases, with 18 bases between. The CDR3 length is 15 residues. CDR1 is MNHEY, CDR2 SVGEGT, per germline. The CDR3 protein is CASSQTGPPGETQYF. As DNA, the CDR3 is TGTGCCAGCAGTCAGACAGGCCCCCCGGGGGAGACCCAGTACTTC.

J is TRBJ1-5 and V is TRBV9; D might be TRBD1 (5 bases). Trimming stripped 1 base from V and 2 bases from J, with 10 bases between. Germline CDR1 SGDLS, CDR2 YYNGEE. This CDR3 is 15 amino acids long. CDR3: CASSVSPGGNQPQHF. The CDR3 bases are TGTGCCAGCAGCGTATCCCCGGGGGGCAATCAGCCCCAGCATTTT.

V usage is TRBV19 and J usage is TRBJ2-2, with TRBD2 as a possible D gene (6 bases). The CDR3 covers 14 residues. Germline lookup yields CDR1 LNHDA and CDR2 SQIVND (reference sequence). The V end lost 1 base, the J end lost 6 bases, and 9 bases lay between the germline ends. CDR3 coding DNA: TGTGCCAGTAGTATAGTTACGGGGGCCGGGGAGCTGTTTTTT. This encodes CASSIVTGAGELFF. Together with reference TRBV19 and TRBJ2-2, the CDR3 gives the full variable domain: DGGITQSPKYLFRKEGQNVTLSCEQNLNHDAMYWYRQDPGQGLRLIYYSQIVNDFQKGDIAEGYSVSREKKESFPLTVTSAQKNPTAFYLCASSIVTGAGELFFGEGSRLTVL.

The chain uses TRBV6-6 and TRBJ2-5; 10 positions match TRBD1. CDR1 MNHNY and CDR2 SVGAGI come from the germline V gene (reference sequence). This CDR3 contains 16 residues. The trim removed 2 bases at V and 4 bases at J, leaving 7 bases unmatched. The CDR3 nucleotides are TGTGCCAGCAGTTACACCCGACAGGGGGCAGCAGAGACCCAGTACTTC. It translates to CASSYTRQGAAETQYF.

The chain is built from TRBV11-2 and TRBJ1-2; 8 bases match TRBD1. The CDR3 is 14 amino acids. The ends lost 3 bases at V and 7 bases at J; junction bases unmatched: 7. The germline CDR1 and CDR2 sequences are SGHAT and FQNNGV. The CDR3 region is CASSFGQGEFGYTF. In DNA form, the CDR3 reads TGTGCCAGCAGCTTTGGACAGGGTGAATTTGGCTACACCTTC.

The V gene is TRBV19, the J gene TRBJ2-1; D perhaps matches TRBD1 (6 bases). CDR3 length: 14 amino acids. V lost 7 bases and J lost 2, with 12 bases in between. CDR1 is LNHDA and CDR2 is SQIVND in the germline V gene (reference sequence). The CDR3 here is CASTGTYAYNEQFF. The CDR3 nucleotides are TGTGCCAGTACCGGGACATACGCCTACAATGAGCAGTTCTTC.

The chain joins TRBV7-9 to TRBJ2-2; TRBD2 agrees at 9 bases. V shed 4 bases and J 4 bases; nucleotides not matched to a gene: 7. The germline V gene has CDR1 SEHNR and CDR2 FQNEAQ (reference sequence). The CDR3 extends over 16 amino acids. The CDR3 spells CASSSAGTSSTGELFF. The CDR3 DNA is TGTGCCAGCAGCTCTGCCGGGACTAGCTCCACCGGGGAGCTGTTTTTT.

The chain links TRBV4-1 to TRBJ2-1; 11 bases line up with TRBD1. The germline V gene has CDR1 MGHRA and CDR2 YSYEKL. Trimming took 4 bases from V and 6 from J; bases not matched to a gene: 8. The length of the CDR3 is 16 residues. Here the CDR3 DNA reads TGCGCCAGCAGCCGTAATACCGGGACAGGGGGCAATGAGCAGTTCTTC. This gives the protein CASSRNTGTGGNEQFF.